This TCR beta chain comes out of a study of CD8+CD57+ T cells in acquired aplastic anemia. Study-wide background: DNA from sorted CD4+ and CD8+ cells averaged 3.2 ug.

On this clonotype itself: What it binds is unknown.

According to the study, genomic DNA was the template for TCR beta VDJ and CDR3 profiling. TCRdb re-called the reads through MiXCR, storing one row per CDR3 protein. The sample has about half a million distinct CDR3 sequences, more than 25% seen once. In patients chosen for sequencing, flow cytometry had shown CD8+CD57+ cell expansion. Blood was sampled before the patients had received any therapy. The V gene's germline CDR1 is SSHAT and CDR2 FNYEAQ (reference sequence). The CDR3 extends over 13 amino acids. Trimming took 5 bases from V and 4 from J, leaving 10 bases between them. Overall study results and limits: The number of CD8+ CDR3 sequences shared by patients and controls was twenty-nine. Between patients and controls, CD8+ Simpson's diversity did not vary significantly.

Sequenced material: sorted CD4+, CD8+, or CD8+CD57+ T cells (not recorded which) from PBMCs. This clonotype was obtained from a human donor with aplastic anemia. The V call is TRBV7-7, the J call TRBJ2-3; possibly TRBD1 for D (6 bases). DNA of the CDR3: TGTGCCAGCAGCCAACAGGGTGCAGATACGCAGTATTTT. Translating gives CASSQQGADTQYF. Looking up the rest from reference TRBV7-7 and TRBJ2-3 gives the full variable domain: GAGVSQSPRYKVTKRGQDVTLRCDPISSHATLYWYQQALGQGPEFLTYFNYEAQPDKSGLPSDRFSAERPEGSISTLTIQRTEQRDSAMYRCASSQQGADTQYFGPGTRLTVL.